A single sample gave rise to the 24 T cell receptor beta chains below, sequenced in a study of T-cell memory formation after mild COVID-19. One entry per CDR3 protein, called by TCRdb with MiXCR from the 5' RACE reads. The sample yields roughly 580,000 distinct CDR3 sequences, roughly 17% seen once. The source material was PBMCs or a T cell subset sorted from them (not recorded which). These TCRs come from an adult woman who had mild COVID-19 (a few samples of this study predate the infection). Cell type and time point are not known.

This clonotype was detected once. This sequence joins TRBV27 and TRBJ1-1; D perhaps matches TRBD1 (6 bases). Trimming cost V 3 bases and J 11 bases, with 16 bases left between them. There are 13 residues in the CDR3. Germline CDR1 MNHEY, CDR2 SMNVEV (reference sequence). The CDR3 loop reads CASSFTQTGTAFF. The DNA of the CDR3 is TGTGCCAGCAGTTTCACTCAAACAGGGACGGCTTTCTTT.

The chain joins TRBV5-1 to TRBJ1-6, with 10 bases identical to TRBD1. CDR3 size: 15 residues. From germline, CDR1 is SGHRS and CDR2 YFSETQ. V was pared by 3 bases and J by 8 bases, with 5 bases of the junction left unmatched. The CDR3 here is CASSWGQGIDSPLHF. The CDR3 nucleotides read TGCGCCAGCAGCTGGGGACAGGGGATTGATTCACCCCTCCACTTT.

This clonotype was recorded many times. The CDR3: CSARDRPRPSNSNQPQHF. The CDR3 DNA follows: TGCAGTGCTAGAGATCGGCCGCGCCCAAGCAATAGCAATCAGCCCCAGCATTTT. This rearrangement joins TRBV20-1 to TRBJ1-5; the D is unclear. Germline V lookup: CDR1 DFQATT, CDR2 SNEGSKA (reference sequence). The CDR3 loop spans 18 amino acids. V was clipped by 0 bases and J by 0 bases, with 18 bases between them.

V usage is TRBV20-1 and J usage is TRBJ2-5, with D tentatively TRBD1 (5 bases). Germline V gene lookup returns CDR1 DFQATT and CDR2 SNEGSKA (reference sequence). V gave up 3 bases and J gave up 2 bases, with 10 bases separating them. There are 13 residues in the CDR3. CDR3 amino acids: CSASSRAQETQYF. Written as DNA, the CDR3 is TGCAGTGCTAGTTCCAGGGCGCAAGAGACCCAGTACTTC.

There are a few counts of this clonotype. CDR3 DNA sequence: TGCAGTGCTAGGGTGACAGGGAGGGAGGATGGCTACACCTTC. The encoded protein is CSARVTGREDGYTF. The rearrangement uses TRBV20-1 and TRBJ1-2, with 7 bases identical to TRBD1. The CDR3 totals 14 residues. With V trimmed by 3 bases and J by 6 bases, 10 bases remained unmatched. Per the germline V gene, CDR1 is DFQATT and CDR2 is SNEGSKA (reference sequence).

There are many counts of this clonotype. The J gene is TRBJ2-1, the V gene TRBV2, with 7 nucleotides matching TRBD1. V shed 4 bases, J shed 4 bases, and the junction held 4 bases outside the gene matches. There are 14 residues in the CDR3. Germline V gives CDR1 SNHLY, CDR2 FYNNEI. CDR3 sequence reads: CASSGAGGYNEQFF. In DNA, the CDR3 is TGTGCCAGCAGTGGGGCAGGGGGTTACAATGAGCAGTTCTTC.

This clonotype was picked up a small number of times. This rearrangement joins TRBV19 to TRBJ1-5; D gene ambiguous. Between the trimmed V and J ends, which lost 0 bases and 13 bases, there was a span of 13 bases. This CDR3 comprises 13 residues. Germline V CDR1 and CDR2: LNHDA, SQIVND (reference sequence). CDR3 residues: CASSIEARGSQHF. In DNA, the CDR3 is TGTGCCAGTAGTATAGAGGCTCGAGGGTCGCAGCATTTT.

The chain recombines TRBV18 with TRBJ1-1; D is perhaps TRBD1 (6 bases). CDR3 length: 13 amino acids. Germline assignment: CDR1 KGHSH and CDR2 LQKENI. V lost 4 bases and J lost 4, with 10 bases in between. CDR3 sequence reads: CASSLDSSTEAFF. The DNA of the CDR3 is TGTGCCAGCTCACTGGACAGTTCCACTGAAGCTTTCTTT. Based on the CDR3 plus reference TRBV18 and TRBJ1-1, the full variable domain is NAGVMQNPRHLVRRRGQEARLRCSPMKGHSHVYWYRQLPEEGLKFMVYLQKENIIDESGMPKERFSAEFPKEGPSILRIQQVVRGDSAAYFCASSLDSSTEAFFGQGTRLTVV.

This clonotype has only a few counts. The chain combines TRBV9 with TRBJ2-3; D is uncertain. This CDR3 spans 14 amino acids. The germline gives CDR1 SGDLS, CDR2 YYNGEE. V was trimmed by 0 bases and J by 2 bases, leaving 7 bases between them. CDR3 in amino acids: CASSVAFNTDTQYF. The CDR3 DNA sequence: TGTGCCAGCAGCGTAGCTTTCAACACAGATACGCAGTATTTT. Filled out from reference TRBV9 and TRBJ2-3, the complete variable domain reads DSGVTQTPKHLITATGQRVTLRCSPRSGDLSVYWYQQSLDQGLQFLIQYYNGEERAKGNILERFSAQQFPDLHSELNLSSLELGDSALYFCASSVAFNTDTQYFGPGTRLTVL.

In nucleotides, the CDR3 is TGTGCCAGCAGCTCCCGGGACAGGGGGGTCTACGAGCAGTACGTC. Translated: CASSSRDRGVYEQYV. The rearrangement links TRBV5-8 to TRBJ2-7, with TRBD1 identical over 11 bases. This CDR3 has 15 residues. Germline CDR1 reads SGHTS; CDR2 reads YDEGEE. V lost 3 bases, J lost 3 bases, and 5 bases stayed unmatched.

This clonotype was observed a few times. V is TRBV29-1 and J is TRBJ1-1, with D maybe TRBD1 (5 bases). CDR3 length: 11 residues. Trimming removed 7 bases at V and 4 bases at J, with 10 bases between. CDR1 is SQVTM, CDR2 ANQGSEA, per germline. The CDR3 DNA sequence: TGCAGCGCTGGGACCAGCACTGAAGCTTTCTTT. It is translated as CSAGTSTEAFF.

There are a few counts of this clonotype. The CDR3: CASSLGHLYQPQHF. The CDR3 DNA reads TGTGCCAGCAGTTTGGGCCACCTTTATCAGCCCCAGCATTTT. This chain uses TRBV12-3 or TRBV12-4 with TRBJ1-5; D unresolved. The V end lost 3 bases, the J end lost 5 bases, and 11 bases lay between the germline ends. CDR3 length: 14 amino acids.

The chain links TRBV4-2 to TRBJ1-5, with 7 bases that match TRBD1. The CDR3 length is 15 residues. Germline V gene data show CDR1 as LGHNA and CDR2 as YNFKEQ. Germline trimming cut 3 bases from V and 2 bases from J; bases unmatched to any gene: 4. In DNA, the CDR3 is TGTGCCAGCAGCCAGAGTCAGGGGGGCAATCAGCCCCAGCATTTT. It specifies CASSQSQGGNQPQHF.

This chain links TRBV7-2 with TRBJ2-7; 11 bases fit TRBD2. V lost 0 bases and J lost 2; bases outside the gene matches: 6. This CDR3 has 17 amino acids. CDR1 and CDR2 from the germline V gene are SGHTA and FQGNSA. CDR3 sequence reads: CASSLAKTSGVTYEQYF. The CDR3 DNA reads as TGTGCCAGCAGCTTAGCGAAGACTAGCGGGGTAACCTACGAGCAGTACTTC.

This chain uses TRBV4-3 with TRBJ2-1, with 9 bases fitting TRBD1. The CDR3 runs to 15 residues. Unmatched junction bases numbered 10, after V lost 5 bases and J lost 8 bases. Germline V gene data show CDR1 as LGHNA and CDR2 as YSLEER. CDR3 DNA sequence: TGCGCCAGCAGCGAGCCGGGACAGGGTAGAGATGAGCAGTTCTTC. Translated: CASSEPGQGRDEQFF.

In its sample, this clonotype was seen a few times. The rearrangement joins TRBV12-3 or TRBV12-4 to TRBJ1-1; tentatively, D is TRBD1 (6 bases). V gave up 4 bases and J gave up 8 bases, with 23 bases separating them. This CDR3 contains 16 residues. CDR3 amino acids: CASSSSRIRRGAEAFF. DNA for the CDR3: TGTGCCAGCAGTTCGAGCCGTATCCGGAGGGGGGCCGAAGCTTTCTTT.

The sample holds a few counts of this clonotype. The V and J genes are TRBV7-3 and TRBJ1-2; no firm D call. Trimming pared 1 base from V and 2 bases from J, leaving 17 bases between. Germline V gene lookup returns CDR1 SGHTA and CDR2 FQGTGA. This CDR3 comprises 17 residues. The CDR3 DNA follows: TGTGCCAGCAGCTTAAGTTTGGAGCGAATTCCCAACTATGGCTACACCTTC. Its protein is CASSLSLERIPNYGYTF.

This clonotype was counted only a few times. V is TRBV28 and J is TRBJ2-7; 10 bases match TRBD1. Germline loops: CDR1 MDHEN, CDR2 SYDVKM. V was pared by 6 bases and J by 7 bases, with 12 bases of the junction left unmatched. The CDR3 totals 15 residues. The CDR3 protein is CASRAGTGEIAEQYF. For the CDR3, the DNA is TGTGCCAGCAGAGCCGGGACAGGGGAAATTGCTGAGCAGTACTTC. Full variable domain (remainder filled in from reference TRBV28 and TRBJ2-7): DVKVTQSSRYLVKRTGEKVFLECVQDMDHENMFWYRQDPGLGLRLIYFSYDVKMKEKGDIPEGYSVSREKKERFSLILESASTNQTSMYLCASRAGTGEIAEQYFGPGTRLTVT.

J is TRBJ2-6 and V is TRBV18, with D uncertain. The germline V gene encodes CDR1 KGHSH and CDR2 LQKENI. V lost 0 bases to trimming and J lost 4 bases, with 13 bases between them. The CDR3 loop spans 17 amino acids. CDR3 loop: CASSPPPTRTGANVLTF. CDR3 in DNA: TGTGCCAGCTCACCACCCCCGACAAGGACCGGGGCCAACGTCCTGACTTTC.

This clonotype was observed at least ten times. V is TRBV7-8 and J is TRBJ1-5, with D possibly matching TRBD1 (5 bases). The germline gives CDR1 SGHVS, CDR2 FQNEAQ. The CDR3 is 14 residues long. V shed 1 base and J shed 3 bases, with 7 bases lying between them. The DNA of the CDR3 is TGTGCCAGCAGCTTAGGAGGGGTCAATCAGCCCCAGCATTTT. This sequence encodes CASSLGGVNQPQHF.

The chain carries TRBV9 and TRBJ2-1, with 15 nucleotides matching TRBD2. The ends lost 3 bases at V and 15 bases at J; junction bases unmatched: 7. The CDR3 is made up of 14 amino acids. Germline V gene sequence: CDR1 SGDLS, CDR2 YYNGEE. For the CDR3, the DNA is TGTGCCAGCAGCGCTGGACTAGCGGGGGGGCCAGGGTTCTTC. It yields the protein CASSAGLAGGPGFF.

This clonotype was counted only a few times. The V and J genes are TRBV7-9 and TRBJ1-2; D gene unclear. The germline V gene has CDR1 SEHNR and CDR2 FQNEAQ (reference sequence). V shed 1 base and J shed 3 bases, with 9 bases lying between them. There are 14 residues in the CDR3. The CDR3 is CASSLGEGYYGYTF. The CDR3 coding sequence is TGTGCCAGCAGCTTAGGCGAGGGTTACTATGGCTACACCTTC.

This clonotype was observed a few times. This sequence joins TRBV12-5 and TRBJ2-1; 8 positions agree with TRBD1. The CDR3 extends over 14 amino acids. The junction had 8 bases not matched to a gene; V was cut back by 6 bases and J by 7 bases. Germline assignment: CDR1 LGHNT and CDR2 FRNRAP. The CDR3 region is CASGWTGRNNEQFF. The DNA for the CDR3 is TGTGCTAGTGGATGGACAGGGAGGAATAATGAGCAGTTCTTC. Together with reference TRBV12-5 and TRBJ2-1, the CDR3 gives the full variable domain: DARVTQTPRHKVTEMGQEVTMRCQPILGHNTVFWYRQTMMQGLELLAYFRNRAPLDDSGMPKDRFSAEMPDATLATLKIQPSEPRDSAVYFCASGWTGRNNEQFFGPGTRLTVL.

The V and J genes are TRBV7-2 and TRBJ2-3, with a possible D match to TRBD1 (6 bases). V lost 5 bases to trimming and J lost 6 bases, with 12 bases between them. The germline V gene has CDR1 SGHTA and CDR2 FQGNSA. The CDR3 extends over 13 amino acids. CDR3 residues: CASSPQGYDTQYF. In DNA form, the CDR3 reads TGTGCCAGCAGCCCTCAGGGGTACGATACGCAGTATTTT.